This T cell receptor (beta chain) originates from a study of cytomegalovirus exposure and HLA in healthy donors. A multiplex PCR was run with 60 Vbeta primers and 13 Jbeta primers. Method: immunoSEQ multiplex PCR; TCRdb's copy keeps in-frame clones and lacks some. The repertoire holds 95,000 to 150,000 clones, with about three quarters as singletons. CDR1 KGHSH and CDR2 LQKENI come from the germline V gene. V was clipped by 6 bases and J by 8 bases; unmatched bases: 15. CDR3 length: 15 amino acids. The specimen sequenced was PBMCs. The receptor was isolated from a man in his fifties or sixties in good health and CMV-seropositive. The chain links TRBV18 to TRBJ1-1; 7 nucleotides agree with TRBD1. CDR3 protein: CASSPRTGAGGEAFF. The CDR3 region has the DNA TGTGCCAGCTCCCCGAGAACAGGGGCTGGGGGGGAAGCTTTCTTT.